This T cell receptor (beta chain) was sequenced for a study of cytomegalovirus exposure and HLA in healthy donors. 13 Jbeta primers and 60 Vbeta primers were used for the PCR. Here immunoSEQ multiplex PCR was the method, and the copy in TCRdb shows in-frame clones only, minus some. The sample yields about 65,000 clones, approximately 78% seen once. Findings and limits, study-wide: Across donors, presence/absence analyses took sequencing depth to be roughly uniform. TCR beta sequences reportedly predicted most subjects' HLA-A and HLA-B alleles accurately. Immune exposure was documented only through CMV serostatus.

A few counts support this clone. Its matching antigen is unknown. The sequencing sample was made of PBMCs. The sequence derives from a girl between 5 and 17 years old in good health and CMV-seropositive.

Here the CDR3 DNA reads TGTGCCAGCACCCGCATAACAGGGTCCTACGAGCAGTACTTC. Its translation: CASTRITGSYEQYF. The rearrangement links TRBV6-5 to TRBJ2-7; maybe TRBD1 (6 bases). Germline V CDR1 and CDR2: MNHEY, SVGAGI. There are 14 residues in the CDR3. Deletions cut 7 bases from V and 1 base from J, with 14 bases between.